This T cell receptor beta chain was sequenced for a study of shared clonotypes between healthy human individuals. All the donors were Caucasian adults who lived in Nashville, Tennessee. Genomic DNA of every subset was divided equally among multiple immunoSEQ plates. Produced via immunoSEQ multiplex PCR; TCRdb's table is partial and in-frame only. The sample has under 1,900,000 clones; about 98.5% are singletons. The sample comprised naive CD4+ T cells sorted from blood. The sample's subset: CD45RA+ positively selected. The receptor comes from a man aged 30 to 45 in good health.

This CDR3 is CASSPRSGVDEQFF. Written as DNA, the CDR3 is TGTGCCAGCTCACCACGTTCAGGGGTCGATGAGCAGTTCTTC. The chain couples TRBV18 to TRBJ2-1; TRBD1 is a possible D gene (6 bases). With 1 base removed from V and 8 bases from J, the gap between germline ends came to 12 bases. The CDR3 loop spans 14 amino acids. Germline CDR1 and CDR2: KGHSH and LQKENI.